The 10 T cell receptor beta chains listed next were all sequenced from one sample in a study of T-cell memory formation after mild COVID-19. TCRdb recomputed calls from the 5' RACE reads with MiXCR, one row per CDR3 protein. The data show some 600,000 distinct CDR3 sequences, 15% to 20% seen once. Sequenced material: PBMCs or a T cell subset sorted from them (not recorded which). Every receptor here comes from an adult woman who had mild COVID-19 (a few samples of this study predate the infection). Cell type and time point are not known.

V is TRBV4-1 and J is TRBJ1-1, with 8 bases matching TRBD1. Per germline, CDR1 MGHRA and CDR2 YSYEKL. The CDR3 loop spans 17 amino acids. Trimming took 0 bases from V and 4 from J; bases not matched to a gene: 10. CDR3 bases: TGCGCCAGCAGCCAAGAAGAGGACAGGGAAGTTGGCACTGAAGCTTTCTTT. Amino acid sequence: CASSQEEDREVGTEAFF.

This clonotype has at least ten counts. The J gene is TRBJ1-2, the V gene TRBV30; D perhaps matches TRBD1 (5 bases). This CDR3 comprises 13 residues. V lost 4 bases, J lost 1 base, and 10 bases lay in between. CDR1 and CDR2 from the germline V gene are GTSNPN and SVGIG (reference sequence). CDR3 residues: CAWKDTFNYGYTF. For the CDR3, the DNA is TGTGCCTGGAAGGACACTTTTAACTATGGCTACACCTTC.

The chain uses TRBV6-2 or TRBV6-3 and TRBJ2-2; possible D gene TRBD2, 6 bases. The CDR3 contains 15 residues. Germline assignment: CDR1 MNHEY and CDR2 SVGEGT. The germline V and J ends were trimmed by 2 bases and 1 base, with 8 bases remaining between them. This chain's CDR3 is CASSYVGRNTGELFF. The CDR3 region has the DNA TGTGCCAGCAGTTACGTCGGGAGGAACACCGGGGAGCTGTTTTTT.

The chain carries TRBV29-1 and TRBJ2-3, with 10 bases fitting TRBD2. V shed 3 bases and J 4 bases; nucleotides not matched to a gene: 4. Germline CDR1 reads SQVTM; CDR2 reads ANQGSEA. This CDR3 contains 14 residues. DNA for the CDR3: TGCAGCGTTGAGGCTAGCGGGAGCGCAGATACGCAGTATTTT. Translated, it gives CSVEASGSADTQYF.

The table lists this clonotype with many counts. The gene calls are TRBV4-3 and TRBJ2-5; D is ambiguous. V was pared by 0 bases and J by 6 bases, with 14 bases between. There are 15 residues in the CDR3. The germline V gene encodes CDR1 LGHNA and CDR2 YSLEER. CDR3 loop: CASSQDPGQAKTQYF. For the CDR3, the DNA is TGCGCCAGCAGCCAAGATCCGGGCCAGGCTAAGACCCAGTACTTC.

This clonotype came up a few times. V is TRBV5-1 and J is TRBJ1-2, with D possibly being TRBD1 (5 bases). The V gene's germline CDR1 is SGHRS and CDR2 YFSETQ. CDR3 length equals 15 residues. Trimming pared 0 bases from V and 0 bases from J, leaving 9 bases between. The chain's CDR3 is CASSLAEQANYGYTF. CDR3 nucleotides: TGCGCCAGCAGCTTGGCCGAACAGGCTAACTATGGCTACACCTTC.

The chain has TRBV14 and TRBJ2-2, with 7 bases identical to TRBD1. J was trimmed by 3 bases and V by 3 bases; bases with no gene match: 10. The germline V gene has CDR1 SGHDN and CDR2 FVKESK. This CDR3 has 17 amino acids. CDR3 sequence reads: CASSHTFKGQYTGELFF. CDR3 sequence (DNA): TGTGCCAGCAGCCATACCTTTAAGGGACAGTACACCGGGGAGCTGTTTTTT.

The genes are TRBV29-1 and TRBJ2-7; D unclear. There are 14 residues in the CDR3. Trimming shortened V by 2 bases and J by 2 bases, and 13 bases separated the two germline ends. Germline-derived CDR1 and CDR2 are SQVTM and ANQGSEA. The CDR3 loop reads CSVEKGTGPYEQYF. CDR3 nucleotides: TGCAGCGTTGAAAAGGGAACCGGACCCTACGAGCAGTACTTC.

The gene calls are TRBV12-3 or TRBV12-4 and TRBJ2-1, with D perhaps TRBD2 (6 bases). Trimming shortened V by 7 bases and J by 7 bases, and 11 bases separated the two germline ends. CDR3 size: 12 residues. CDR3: CASNTGGNEQFF. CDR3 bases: TGTGCCAGCAATACTGGGGGGAATGAGCAGTTCTTC.

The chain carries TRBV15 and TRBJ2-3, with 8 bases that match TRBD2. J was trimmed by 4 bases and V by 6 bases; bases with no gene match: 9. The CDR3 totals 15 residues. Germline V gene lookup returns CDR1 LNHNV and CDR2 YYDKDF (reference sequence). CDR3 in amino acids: CATSKAGDLADTQYF. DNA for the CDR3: TGTGCCACCAGTAAAGCGGGAGACCTCGCAGATACGCAGTATTTT.